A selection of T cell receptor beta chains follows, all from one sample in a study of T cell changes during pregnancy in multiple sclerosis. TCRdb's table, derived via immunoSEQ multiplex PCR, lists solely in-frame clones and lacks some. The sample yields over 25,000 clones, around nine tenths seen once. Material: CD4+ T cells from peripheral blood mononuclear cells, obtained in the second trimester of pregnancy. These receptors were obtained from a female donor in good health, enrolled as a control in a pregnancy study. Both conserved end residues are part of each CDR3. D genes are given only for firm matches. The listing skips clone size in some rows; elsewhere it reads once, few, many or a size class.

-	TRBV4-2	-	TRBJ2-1	TGTGCCAGCAGCCAAGATTCCCTCTCTTTAGACAATGAGCAGTTCTTC	CASSQDSLSLDNEQFF
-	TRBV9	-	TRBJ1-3	TGTGCCAGCAGCGCGGAGGTGGCTGGAAACACCATATATTTT	CASSAEVAGNTIYF
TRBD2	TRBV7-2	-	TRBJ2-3	TGTGCCAGCAGCTCCCCACGCGGCGGGAGGCTCCGCTCAACAGATACGCAGTATTTT	CASSSPRGGRLRSTDTQYF
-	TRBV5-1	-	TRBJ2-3	TGCGCCAGCAGCTCGGGTAGCAAGTCCACAGATACGCAGTATTTT	CASSSGSKSTDTQYF
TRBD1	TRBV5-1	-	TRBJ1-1	TGCGCCAGCAGCGGACTGCAGGGGGGGAACACTGAAGCTTTCTTT	CASSGLQGGNTEAFF
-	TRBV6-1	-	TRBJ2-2	TGTGCCAGCACCAGGGAACGTAACGCCGGGGAGCTGTTTTTT	CASTRERNAGELFF
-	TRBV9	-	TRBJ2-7	TGTGCCAGCAGCGTAGGGGGCCTTTCCTACGAGCAGTACTTC	CASSVGGLSYEQYF
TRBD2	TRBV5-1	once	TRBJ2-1	TGCGCCAGCAGCTCGGGACTAGCGGGGGGCCCCCACAATGAGCAGTTCTTC	CASSSGLAGGPHNEQFF
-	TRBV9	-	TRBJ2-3	TGTGCCAGCAGCGAGGGGTCCGCAGACAGCCGGGGGGATACGCAGTATTTT	CASSEGSADSRGDTQYF
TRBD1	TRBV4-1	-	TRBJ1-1	TGCGCCAGCAGCCAGTGGGGACAGGCCATGAACACTGAAGCTTTCTTT	CASSQWGQAMNTEAFF
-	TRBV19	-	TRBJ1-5	TGTGCCAGTAGAGGAGGGTTCCTACTTAGCAATCAGCCCCAGCATTTT	CASRGGFLLSNQPQHF
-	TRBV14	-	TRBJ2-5	TGTGCCAGCAGCCCGTTACGGGGGTCCGGTGGGGAGACCCAGTACTTC	CASSPLRGSGGETQYF
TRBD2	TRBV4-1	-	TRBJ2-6	TGCGCCAGCAGCCAAGGGGGGGGACGGGACCTCTCTGGGGCCAACGTCCTGACTTTC	CASSQGGGRDLSGANVLTF
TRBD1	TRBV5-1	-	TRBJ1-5	TGCGCCAGCAGCTTGGAGGGGGCCGGCAATCAGCCCCAGCATTTT	CASSLEGAGNQPQHF
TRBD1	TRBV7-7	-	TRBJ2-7	TGTGCTAGCAGCTTAGGGATCGGGACAGGGGACCACTCCTACGAGCAGTACTTC	CASSLGIGTGDHSYEQYF
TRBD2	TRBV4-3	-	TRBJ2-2	TGCGCCAGCAGCCAAGCGACTAGCGGGGGTGTCACCGGGGAGCTGTTTTTT	CASSQATSGGVTGELFF
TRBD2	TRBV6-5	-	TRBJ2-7	TGTGCCAGCCGAGGGAGCGGGGTTAGCTCCTACGAGCAGTACTTC	CASRGSGVSSYEQYF
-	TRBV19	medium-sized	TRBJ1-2	TGTGCCAGTAAAGCGGATATATATGGCTACACCTTC	CASKADIYGYTF
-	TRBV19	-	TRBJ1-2	TGTGCCAGTAGTCCGCCCGGAAGAACCAACGGTGAGGGCAACTATGGCTACACCTTC	CASSPPGRTNGEGNYGYTF
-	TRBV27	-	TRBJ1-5	TGTGCCAGCAGTTCCCAACAGAGTCAGCCCCAGCATTTT	CASSSQQSQPQHF
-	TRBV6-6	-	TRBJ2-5	TGTGCCAGCACCAAACTACCGGAGTATCAAGAGACCCAGTACTTC	CASTKLPEYQETQYF
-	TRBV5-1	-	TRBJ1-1	TGCGCCAGCAGCCCGGGACTCTACCCTGGGAACACTGAAGCTTTCTTT	CASSPGLYPGNTEAFF
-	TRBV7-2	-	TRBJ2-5	TGTGCCAGCAGGAAAAACGGCGTCAGCGCCGTCTTAGAGACCCAGTACTTC	CASRKNGVSAVLETQYF